This T cell receptor beta chain emerged from a study of blood T cells in healthy people across ages. Study-wide context: Through template switching, about one barcoded beta molecule was captured per two T cells, as measured in model experiments.

General study points: One million T cells yielded diversity estimates that were considered underestimates.

Every sample gave at least 5.5 micrograms of total RNA when it was extracted. With regard to this clonotype: As yet, its antigen is unknown.

The CDR3 extends over 16 amino acids. The germline V gene encodes CDR1 MGHRA and CDR2 YSYEKL. Trimming pared 1 base from V and 1 base from J, leaving 11 bases between. The use of a sample-barcoded 5' primer and a J-beta primer mix characterized a second PCR of about 7 to 12 cycles. TCRdb re-called the 5' RACE reads with MiXCR, one entry per CDR3 protein. The table shows about 730,000 distinct CDR3 sequences, with 40% to 45% occurring only once. This chain connects TRBV4-1 to TRBJ1-5; D ambiguous. The sequenced sample was blood. The sequence was obtained from a woman aged 55-75 years in good health. As DNA, the CDR3 is TGCGCCAGCAGCCAAGTCGGGATCGGGAGCAATCAGCCCCAGCATTTT. Translating it yields CASSQVGIGSNQPQHF.